This passage covers 16 T cell receptor beta chains from one sample sequenced in a study of immune cell composition in non-small cell lung cancer. Measured with immunoSEQ multiplex PCR; TCRdb has only the in-frame clones, and not every one. The table has approximately 1,200 clones, around 72% seen once. The sequenced material came from lung tumor tissue. These receptors came from a human donor with non-small cell lung cancer.

In its sample, this clone ranks as hyperexpanded. Additional DNA sequences in this sample encode the identical CDR3. The CDR3 is CASSEPNQPQHF. The CDR3 DNA is TGTGCCAGCAGTGAACCTAATCAGCCCCAGCATTTT. The chain joins TRBV2 to TRBJ1-5, with D unclear. The CDR3 covers 12 residues. Trimming took off 2 bases at V and 4 bases at J, with 3 bases between the two ends. Germline V gene sequence: CDR1 SNHLY, CDR2 FYNNEI. Combining the CDR3 with reference TRBV2 and TRBJ1-5 gives the whole variable domain EPEVTQTPSHQVTQMGQEVILRCVPISNHLYFYWYRQILGQKVEFLVSFYNNEISEKSEIFDDQFSVERPDGSNFTLKIRSTKLEDSAMYFCASSEPNQPQHFGDGTRLSIL.

The J gene is TRBJ2-2, the V gene TRBV30; 7 nucleotides line up with TRBD1. Looked up from germline, CDR1 is GTSNPN and CDR2 is SVGIG (reference sequence). V gave up 4 bases and J gave up 5 bases; unmatched junction bases: 7. The CDR3 runs 14 residues. This chain's CDR3 is CAWKDRAGTGELFF. DNA of the CDR3: TGTGCCTGGAAAGACAGGGCAGGGACCGGGGAGCTGTTTTTT. The full variable domain, its missing parts supplied by reference TRBV30 and TRBJ2-2, is SQTIHQWPATLVQPVGSPLSLECTVEGTSNPNLYWYRQAAGRGLQLLFYSVGIGQISSEVPQNLSASRPQDRQFILSSKKLLLSDSGFYLCAWKDRAGTGELFFGEGSRLTVL.

V and J are TRBV25-1 and TRBJ1-2; 10 bases align to TRBD1. Looked up from germline, CDR1 is MGHDK and CDR2 is SYGVNS. Trimming cost V 6 bases and J 6 bases; bases outside gene matches: 4. The CDR3 contains 13 residues. This CDR3 reads CASRGTGVDGYTF. The CDR3 DNA is TGTGCCAGCAGGGGGACAGGGGTGGATGGCTACACCTTC.

A few counts support this clone. The chain has TRBV19 and TRBJ1-2; D is ambiguous. V shed 10 bases and J shed 3 bases, with 18 bases lying between them. The CDR3 contains 14 residues. Germline V CDR1 and CDR2: LNHDA, SQIVND (reference sequence). As DNA, the CDR3 is TGTGCCACCCGAGAGTGGGGAGGAGACTATGGCTACACCTTC. It encodes CATREWGGDYGYTF.

The chain uses TRBV5-4 and TRBJ2-1; perhaps TRBD2 as D (6 bases). Per the germline V gene, CDR1 is SGHNT and CDR2 is YYREEE (reference sequence). V was cut by 3 bases and J by 1 base, with 8 bases left in between. CDR3 size: 14 residues. CDR3 sequence (DNA): TGTGCCAGCAGCTCCGGGAGATCCTACAATGAGCAGTTCTTC. Amino acids: CASSSGRSYNEQFF.

This clone came up once. The CDR3 sequence: CASSPIAERFNTGELFF. The CDR3 DNA reads as TGTGCCAGCAGCCCTATCGCAGAGAGGTTTAACACCGGGGAGCTGTTTTTT. The chain is built from TRBV7-6 and TRBJ2-2; D remains ambiguous. CDR1 SGHVS and CDR2 FNYEAQ come from the germline V gene. The CDR3 runs 17 residues. Trimming removed 5 bases at V and 2 bases at J, with 18 bases between. Drawing the rest from reference TRBV7-6 and TRBJ2-2, the complete variable domain is GAGVSQSPRYKVTKRGQDVALRCDPISGHVSLYWYRQALGQGPEFLTYFNYEAQQDKSGLPNDRFSAERPEGSISTLTIQRTEQRDSAMYRCASSPIAERFNTGELFFGEGSRLTVL.

In its sample, this clone was seen a few times. As DNA, the CDR3 is TGTGCCAGCAGCTTAGTAGGGGACAGGGTCTACGAGCAGTACTTC. This gives the protein CASSLVGDRVYEQYF. This chain connects TRBV13 to TRBJ2-7, with 9 nucleotides matching TRBD1. The CDR3 has 15 residues. The germline V gene has CDR1 PRHDT and CDR2 FYEKMQ (reference sequence). The junction had 4 bases not matched to a gene; V was cut back by 1 base and J by 3 bases.

The chain links TRBV6-1 to TRBJ2-1; 9 nucleotides line up with TRBD1. Germline-derived CDR1 and CDR2 are MNHNS and SASEGT. CDR3 size: 12 residues. V shed 8 bases, J shed 10 bases, and the junction held 6 bases outside the gene matches. The CDR3 DNA reads TGTGCCAGCCGGGGACAGGGTCCGGAGCAGTTCTTC. Translating gives CASRGQGPEQFF.

This clone was found once. The gene calls are TRBV19 and TRBJ2-7; 8 bases fit TRBD2. Germline values: CDR1 LNHDA, CDR2 SQIVND (reference sequence). V lost 5 bases to trimming and J lost 4 bases; unmatched junction nucleotides: 13. This CDR3 has 16 residues. The DNA for the CDR3 is TGTGCCAGTAGTGCAGGGACGAGCGGGAGAAGATACGAGCAGTACTTC. Its protein product is CASSAGTSGRRYEQYF.

CDR3 bases: TGCGCCAGCAGTGTCAGCGGGGGTACAGATACGCAGTATTTT. Translated: CASSVSGGTDTQYF. The chain is built from TRBV10-2 and TRBJ2-3, with 8 bases lining up with TRBD2. Germline CDR1 is WSHSY and CDR2 is SAAADI. Trimming took 4 bases from V and 3 from J; bases not matched to a gene: 3. The CDR3 is 14 amino acids.

This clone is a singleton in its sample. Written as DNA, the CDR3 is TGCGCCAGCAGCCCCGGACAGGGAAGTCAGCCCCAGCATTTT. Its protein product is CASSPGQGSQPQHF. This chain connects TRBV4-3 to TRBJ1-5; 8 bases map to TRBD1. Germline loops: CDR1 LGHNA, CDR2 YSLEER. Unmatched junction bases numbered 5, after V lost 4 bases and J lost 6 bases. The CDR3 totals 14 residues.

This clone was recorded only once. This rearrangement joins TRBV6-1 to TRBJ2-3; 12 bases fit TRBD2. The germline V gene encodes CDR1 MNHNS and CDR2 SASEGT. J lost 4 bases, V lost 4 bases, and 9 bases had no gene match. The CDR3 length is 17 residues. This CDR3 is CASSGSRTSGAADTQYF. Here the CDR3 DNA reads TGTGCCAGCAGTGGGTCGAGGACTAGCGGGGCGGCAGATACGCAGTATTTT.

This clone is large. The chain joins TRBV10-3 to TRBJ2-7; D is ambiguous. Trimming removed 2 bases from V and 0 bases from J, with 8 bases in between. Per the germline V gene, CDR1 is ENHRY and CDR2 is SYGVKD. CDR3 length: 14 residues. CDR3 protein: CAISEVTASYEQYF. In DNA form, the CDR3 reads TGTGCCATCAGTGAGGTAACTGCCTCCTACGAGCAGTACTTC.

This rearrangement joins TRBV6-1 to TRBJ2-2; a weak D match, TRBD1 (7 bases). Germline CDR1 is MNHNS and CDR2 is SASEGT. Deletions cut 7 bases from V and 4 bases from J, with 16 bases between. The CDR3 runs to 15 residues. The CDR3 bases are TGTGCCAGCACGTTGGAGGGGGCTAGCACCGGGGAGCTGTTTTTT. Protein: CASTLEGASTGELFF.

A few counts support this clone. V and J are TRBV6-5 and TRBJ2-7; D is possibly TRBD1 (6 bases). Trimming cost V 6 bases and J 0 bases, with 9 bases left between them. Germline CDR1 and CDR2: MNHEY and SVGAGI. This CDR3 is 13 amino acids long. The CDR3 reads CASRDSFSYEQYF. The CDR3 DNA is TGTGCCAGCAGGGACAGCTTCTCCTACGAGCAGTACTTC.

This clone has more than one count but fewer than ten. V and J are TRBV7-9 and TRBJ1-2; D unclear. Trimming shortened V by 4 bases and J by 4 bases, and 10 bases separated the two germline ends. Germline values: CDR1 SEHNR, CDR2 FQNEAQ (reference sequence). The CDR3 loop spans 13 amino acids. This CDR3 is CASSSLDTYGYTF. The CDR3 DNA follows: TGTGCCAGCAGCTCCCTTGACACCTATGGCTACACCTTC.